This TCR beta chain derives from a study of T cell responses to AZD1222 COVID-19 vaccine. At the level of the study: Recipients boosted at about 4 weeks or about 12 weeks are pooled.

With regard to this clone: Its target is unknown.

Produced via immunoSEQ multiplex PCR; TCRdb's table is partial and in-frame only. The sample lists 75,000 to 100,000 clones, nearly 90% occurring once. Study findings and constraints: With dominance at 160-218 and 743-854, vaccine-associated CD4 TCRs spanned spike. It should be noted that donors were predominantly white British and more often female, and clonal diversity was possibly underestimated. Repertoire collection took place solely once the T cell response had peaked.

Material: peripheral blood, obtained on day 0 of AZD1222 vaccination. The sequence came from an adult in good health.

CDR3 residues: CASSGRLVLSNEQFF. DNA of the CDR3: TGTGCCAGCAGCGGAAGACTCGTGTTAAGCAATGAGCAGTTCTTC. The chain recombines TRBV7-2 with TRBJ2-1; D not resolved. The CDR3 covers 15 residues. The germline V and J ends were trimmed by 5 bases and 6 bases, with 17 bases remaining between them. Germline V lookup: CDR1 SGHTA, CDR2 FQGNSA.